The 15 T cell receptor beta chains below come from one sample, sequenced in a study of T cell responses to AZD1222 COVID-19 vaccine. Only in-frame clones appear in the TCRdb table, and some are missing; sequencing was by immunoSEQ multiplex PCR. The table has about 140,000 clones, approximately 89% seen once. Sequencing used peripheral blood, obtained on day 0 of AZD1222 vaccination. The receptors derive from an adult in good health.

This clone showed up just once. The chain joins TRBV5-6 to TRBJ2-1; D gene unclear. Germline V lookup: CDR1 SGHDT, CDR2 YYEEEE. V was clipped by 0 bases and J by 9 bases, with 10 bases between them. The CDR3 is made up of 13 amino acids. The CDR3 loop is CASSLGPTSEQFF. CDR3 DNA: TGTGCCAGCAGCTTGGGGCCGACAAGTGAGCAGTTCTTC.

In regard to this clone: The same CDR3 is also encoded by other DNA sequences in this sample. The CDR3 loop reads CASSPLAGPGEQYF. The CDR3 DNA is TGTGCCAGCAGTCCTCTAGCGGGACCCGGCGAGCAGTACTTC. The chain couples TRBV9 to TRBJ2-7; 9 bases fit TRBD2. CDR1 and CDR2 from the germline V gene are SGDLS and YYNGEE. J gave up 6 bases and V 5 bases, and 9 bases lay outside the gene matches. The CDR3 is 14 residues long.

This clone was detected only once. CDR3 sequence: CASSQAEAGSEKLFF. The DNA of the CDR3 is TGCGCCAGCAGCCAGGCGGAGGCAGGGAGCGAAAAACTGTTTTTT. The chain is built from TRBV5-1 and TRBJ1-4; possibly TRBD1 for D (5 bases). V gave up 4 bases and J gave up 8 bases, with 18 bases separating them. CDR3 length: 15 residues. CDR1 is SGHRS, CDR2 YFSETQ, per germline.

The rearrangement uses TRBV28 and TRBJ2-2; 9 bases are shared with TRBD2. The CDR3 has 15 amino acids. J was trimmed by 4 bases and V by 5 bases; bases with no gene match: 5. CDR1 and CDR2 from the germline V gene are MDHEN and SYDVKM. The CDR3 loop reads CASSTLAGGTGELFF. The CDR3 coding sequence is TGTGCCAGCAGTACACTAGCGGGCGGCACCGGGGAGCTGTTTTTT.

Points on this clone: One end of the junction is discordant with germline, which a read error may explain. The V gene is TRBV30, the J gene TRBJ2-1, with D maybe TRBD2 (7 bases). The length of the CDR3 is 13 residues. The germline V gene encodes CDR1 GTSNPN and CDR2 SVGIG (reference sequence). This chain's CDR3 is CACEGGGYDEQFF. The DNA of the CDR3 is TGTGCCTGTGAGGGGGGGGGCTACGATGAGCAGTTCTTC.

This clone was counted once. This chain links TRBV11-3 with TRBJ2-7, with no clear D. CDR3 length equals 13 residues. V lost 5 bases, J lost 6 bases, and 14 bases lay in between. Germline V CDR1 and CDR2: SGHNT, YENEEA. CDR3 coding DNA: TGTGCCAGCAGCCCCTTGGACGCATTCGAGCAGTACTTC. It encodes CASSPLDAFEQYF.

The DNA of the CDR3 is TGTGCCATCCAACGGAGCTCCTACAATGAGCAGTTCTTC. As protein: CAIQRSSYNEQFF. The chain recombines TRBV10-3 with TRBJ2-1; no firm D call. The V gene lost 8 bases and the J gene lost 0 bases, with 8 bases spanning the gap. Per the germline V gene, CDR1 is ENHRY and CDR2 is SYGVKD. The CDR3 has 13 residues.

This clone was observed a few times. The rearrangement uses TRBV19 and TRBJ2-3, with 11 nucleotides matching TRBD1. The V and J ends lost 1 base and 4 bases, in that order; junction bases with no gene match: 1. The CDR3 has 15 residues. Per germline, CDR1 LNHDA and CDR2 SQIVND (reference sequence). CDR3 sequence (DNA): TGTGCCAGTAGTATAGGGGGACAGGGGGCAGATACGCAGTATTTT. The encoded protein is CASSIGGQGADTQYF.

The genes are TRBV7-9 and TRBJ1-3; no clear D gene. Germline V gene data show CDR1 as SEHNR and CDR2 as FQNEAQ (reference sequence). The CDR3 extends over 15 amino acids. Trimming stripped 4 bases from V and 4 bases from J, with 14 bases between. This CDR3 reads CASSSQDSGGNTIYF. CDR3 DNA: TGTGCCAGCAGCTCCCAGGACTCGGGAGGAAACACCATATATTTT.

The gene calls are TRBV25-1 and TRBJ1-2; tentatively, D is TRBD1 (6 bases). The V gene lost 0 bases and the J gene lost 7 bases, with 18 bases spanning the gap. CDR3 size: 16 residues. The germline gives CDR1 MGHDK, CDR2 SYGVNS. The CDR3 DNA follows: TGTGCCAGCAGTGAATATAGAGGTTGGGGGCAGGTTGGCTACACCTTC. Protein sequence: CASSEYRGWGQVGYTF.

The chain couples TRBV6-5 to TRBJ2-2; D call uncertain. The V gene lost 2 bases and the J gene lost 1 base, with 5 bases spanning the gap. Germline lookup yields CDR1 MNHEY and CDR2 SVGAGI. The CDR3 is made up of 14 amino acids. CDR3 nucleotides: TGTGCCAGCAGTTACGATCGGAACACCGGGGAGCTGTTTTTT. Its protein product is CASSYDRNTGELFF.

This chain links TRBV5-1 with TRBJ1-5; D possibly corresponds to TRBD1 (5 bases). Trimming took 4 bases from V and 4 from J, leaving 15 bases between them. The germline CDR1 and CDR2 sequences are SGHRS and YFSETQ. The CDR3 consists of 15 residues. CDR3 DNA sequence: TGCGCCAGCAGCCAGGATGGGGGAACTAATCAGCCCCAGCATTTT. It specifies CASSQDGGTNQPQHF.

CDR3 residues: CASSTKPSGTFNEQFF. The CDR3 coding sequence is TGTGCCAGCAGCACAAAACCTAGCGGTACGTTCAATGAGCAGTTCTTC. V is TRBV11-2 and J is TRBJ2-1, with TRBD2 matching over 7 bases. The CDR3 runs to 16 residues. CDR1 and CDR2 (germline): SGHAT, FQNNGV. The trim removed 5 bases at V and 6 bases at J, leaving 13 bases unmatched.

This sequence joins TRBV9 and TRBJ2-2; TRBD2 might be the D (5 bases). Germline lookup yields CDR1 SGDLS and CDR2 YYNGEE. The CDR3 length is 13 residues. V was trimmed by 5 bases and J by 3 bases, leaving 8 bases between them. The CDR3 is CASRTTYTGELFF. CDR3 DNA sequence: TGTGCCAGCAGGACTACTTACACCGGGGAGCTGTTTTTT. The full variable domain, its missing parts supplied by reference TRBV9 and TRBJ2-2, is DSGVTQTPKHLITATGQRVTLRCSPRSGDLSVYWYQQSLDQGLQFLIQYYNGEERAKGNILERFSAQQFPDLHSELNLSSLELGDSALYFCASRTTYTGELFFGEGSRLTVL.

This chain connects TRBV4-1 to TRBJ2-2; D gene uncertain. Per the germline V gene, CDR1 is MGHRA and CDR2 is YSYEKL. The CDR3 spans 15 residues. V shed 0 bases and J shed 0 bases, with 5 bases lying between them. CDR3 protein: CASSQEAANTGELFF. In DNA, the CDR3 is TGCGCCAGCAGCCAAGAGGCGGCGAACACCGGGGAGCTGTTTTTT.